What follows are 30 T cell receptor beta chains derived from one specimen sequenced in a study of blood T cell repertoires in COVID-19. The method was immunoSEQ multiplex PCR; TCRdb's version includes in-frame clones alone and lacks a portion of them. The sample carries roughly 340,000 clones, around 86% recorded once. Specimen: peripheral blood. These receptors were obtained from a woman aged 45-65 years with COVID-19, enrolled during active disease.

V usage is TRBV29-1 and J usage is TRBJ2-3; D possibly corresponds to TRBD2 (5 bases). The CDR3 length is 14 residues. Germline V gene lookup returns CDR1 SQVTM and CDR2 ANQGSEA. The V end was cut by 4 bases, the J end by 2 bases, with 13 bases between. The CDR3 DNA sequence: TGCAGCGTTGGGAGGTTCGTTAACACAGATACGCAGTATTTT. As protein: CSVGRFVNTDTQYF.

The chain couples TRBV18 to TRBJ2-4; 7 bases map to TRBD1. Germline assignment: CDR1 KGHSH and CDR2 LQKENI. This CDR3 spans 15 amino acids. V gave up 2 bases and J gave up 4 bases; unmatched junction bases: 5. The CDR3 reads CASSPLGGQKNIQYF. CDR3 bases: TGTGCCAGCTCACCATTAGGGGGCCAGAAAAACATTCAGTACTTC.

The chain combines TRBV5-1 with TRBJ2-6; tentative D call: TRBD1 (6 bases). Germline assignment: CDR1 SGHRS and CDR2 YFSETQ. CDR3 size: 17 residues. Trimming left V 1 base short and J 0 bases short, with 11 bases between. This CDR3 is CASSLWDTSSGANVLTF. The CDR3 nucleotides are TGCGCCAGCAGCTTGTGGGACACAAGCTCTGGGGCCAACGTCCTGACTTTC.

The V and J genes are TRBV2 and TRBJ1-4; a possible D gene is TRBD1 (6 bases). Germline assignment: CDR1 SNHLY and CDR2 FYNNEI. The CDR3 has 13 residues. V gave up 7 bases and J gave up 2 bases, with 8 bases separating them. The CDR3 region has the DNA TGTGCCAGCAAAAGGGGGACTAATGAAAAACTGTTTTTT. It codes for CASKRGTNEKLFF.

The chain is built from TRBV19 and TRBJ1-4; D is uncertain. V lost 7 bases and J lost 7, with 19 bases in between. CDR3 length: 15 residues. Looked up from germline, CDR1 is LNHDA and CDR2 is SQIVND (reference sequence). This chain's CDR3 is CASMNYGVKGEKLFF. DNA of the CDR3: TGTGCCAGTATGAACTACGGGGTGAAGGGTGAAAAACTGTTTTTT.

The chain combines TRBV3-1 (or the pseudogene TRBV3-2) with TRBJ1-6, with 7 bases lining up with TRBD1. Germline V gene data show CDR1 as LGHDT and CDR2 as YNNKEL (reference sequence). The CDR3 has 15 amino acids. V dropped 4 bases and J dropped 7; count of bases not matched to a gene: 7. The CDR3 sequence: CASSLGQVLNSPLHF. CDR3 nucleotides: TGTGCCAGCAGCCTAGGACAGGTCCTAAATTCACCCCTCCACTTT.

This sequence joins TRBV13 and TRBJ2-7; D ambiguous. CDR3 size: 15 residues. Trimming shortened V by 1 base and J by 1 base, and 11 bases separated the two germline ends. CDR1 and CDR2 (germline): PRHDT, FYEKMQ (reference sequence). CDR3 coding DNA: TGTGCCAGCAGCTTAGTGGCACCGGAGTCCTACGAGCAGTACTTC. This translates into CASSLVAPESYEQYF.

This chain joins TRBV13 and TRBJ2-7; TRBD2 agrees at 8 bases. The trim removed 8 bases at V and 4 bases at J, leaving 10 bases unmatched. The CDR3 consists of 14 residues. CDR1 and CDR2 from the germline V gene are PRHDT and FYEKMQ (reference sequence). This chain's CDR3 is CASRTGGIQYEQYF. The CDR3 DNA follows: TGTGCCAGCCGAACGGGAGGGATTCAGTACGAGCAGTACTTC.

The V gene is TRBV18, the J gene TRBJ2-1; D gene unclear. Trimming took off 1 base at V and 0 bases at J, with 4 bases between the two ends. CDR1 and CDR2 (germline): KGHSH, LQKENI. The CDR3 loop spans 14 amino acids. In DNA form, the CDR3 reads TGTGCCAGCTCACCACTAGACTCCTACAATGAGCAGTTCTTC. Translating gives CASSPLDSYNEQFF.

The chain joins TRBV20-1 to TRBJ1-6; 9 nucleotides line up with TRBD1. This CDR3 is built from 18 residues. Losses at the gene ends were 3 bases for V and 4 bases for J; bases not matched to a gene: 13. Germline CDR1 DFQATT, CDR2 SNEGSKA (reference sequence). The CDR3 sequence: CSASLFLDRGFYNSPLHF. DNA for the CDR3: TGCAGTGCTAGTCTCTTTTTGGACAGGGGTTTTTATAATTCACCCCTCCACTTT.

The V call is TRBV2, the J call TRBJ2-7; D is perhaps TRBD1 (5 bases). The V end was cut by 0 bases, the J end by 1 base, with 10 bases between. The germline V gene has CDR1 SNHLY and CDR2 FYNNEI. This CDR3 region has 15 residues. Written as DNA, the CDR3 is TGTGCCAGCAGTGAAGCGGACGGACATTCCTACGAGCAGTACTTC. It is translated as CASSEADGHSYEQYF. The full variable domain, completed using reference TRBV2 and TRBJ2-7, is EPEVTQTPSHQVTQMGQEVILRCVPISNHLYFYWYRQILGQKVEFLVSFYNNEISEKSEIFDDQFSVERPDGSNFTLKIRSTKLEDSAMYFCASSEADGHSYEQYFGPGTRLTVT.

The chain couples TRBV11-3 to TRBJ2-7, with a possible D match to TRBD1 (5 bases). Germline CDR1 SGHNT, CDR2 YENEEA. Trimming pared 5 bases from V and 4 bases from J, leaving 15 bases between. The CDR3 extends over 14 amino acids. CDR3 residues: CASSPFDRFYEQYF. The CDR3 coding sequence is TGTGCCAGCAGCCCCTTCGACAGATTTTACGAGCAGTACTTC.

V is TRBV10-3 and J is TRBJ2-7; TRBD1 is a possible D gene (6 bases). Looked up from germline, CDR1 is ENHRY and CDR2 is SYGVKD. The V and J ends lost 6 bases and 5 bases respectively, with 14 bases between them. The CDR3 covers 13 residues. The CDR3 sequence is CAISPQQGNEQYF. DNA for the CDR3: TGTGCCATCAGCCCGCAACAGGGTAACGAGCAGTACTTC.

The CDR3 nucleotides are TGTGCCAGCAGTACCGACCCGGGTATCACTGAAGCTTTCTTT. Amino acids: CASSTDPGITEAFF. The V gene is TRBV13, the J gene TRBJ1-1; no clear D. This CDR3 is 14 amino acids long. The V gene lost 6 bases and the J gene lost 4 bases, with 15 bases spanning the gap. Germline assignment: CDR1 PRHDT and CDR2 FYEKMQ (reference sequence).

The genes are TRBV9 and TRBJ2-1; TRBD2 matches at 13 bases. With 4 bases clipped from V and 9 bases from J, the junction kept 7 bases outside the gene matches. Germline V gene sequence: CDR1 SGDLS, CDR2 YYNGEE. There are 15 residues in the CDR3. CDR3 sequence reads: CASSLTSGRVSEQFF. The CDR3 DNA sequence: TGTGCCAGCAGCCTCACTAGCGGGAGGGTAAGTGAGCAGTTCTTC.

This clone came up a few times. CDR3 in DNA: TGTGCCAGCAGCTTAACTAAAGGACAGCGATCTAATGAAAAACTGTTTTTT. Residues: CASSLTKGQRSNEKLFF. The genes are TRBV7-9 and TRBJ1-4, with D maybe TRBD1 (6 bases). Looked up from germline, CDR1 is SEHNR and CDR2 is FQNEAQ (reference sequence). The CDR3 extends over 17 amino acids. V lost 2 bases and J 3 bases, leaving 16 bases between the germline ends. Using reference TRBV7-9 and TRBJ1-4 for the parts outside the CDR3, the full variable domain is DTGVSQNPRHKITKRGQNVTFRCDPISEHNRLYWYRQTLGQGPEFLTYFQNEAQLEKSRLLSDRFSAERPKGSFSTLEIQRTEQGDSAMYLCASSLTKGQRSNEKLFFGSGTQLSVL.

This chain links TRBV7-2 with TRBJ1-1; the match to TRBD1 covers 10 bases. With V trimmed by 5 bases and J by 6 bases, 9 bases remained unmatched. The CDR3 spans 15 residues. CDR1 SGHTA and CDR2 FQGNSA come from the germline V gene. The CDR3 reads CASSPRQGALAEAFF. CDR3 sequence (DNA): TGTGCCAGCAGCCCTAGACAGGGGGCCCTCGCTGAAGCTTTCTTT.

The genes are TRBV4-3 and TRBJ1-2, with D possibly TRBD1 on 5 matching bases. CDR1 and CDR2 from the germline V gene are LGHNA and YSLEER. V dropped 0 bases and J dropped 4 bases, with 6 bases sitting between them. This CDR3 is 13 amino acids long. CDR3 in amino acids: CASSQDDSYGYTF. The CDR3 nucleotides read TGCGCCAGCAGCCAAGACGACAGCTATGGCTACACCTTC.

The chain joins TRBV14 to TRBJ2-7, with 7 bases identical to TRBD1. Germline CDR1 reads SGHDN; CDR2 reads FVKESK. The CDR3 length is 15 residues. V lost 4 bases to trimming and J lost 3 bases; unmatched junction nucleotides: 9. For the CDR3, the DNA is TGTGCCAGCAGCCGACTCTCACAGGGGAGCTACGAGCAGTACTTC. The encoded protein is CASSRLSQGSYEQYF.

Comment on this clone: Other DNA sequences in this specimen translate into the identical CDR3. V and J are TRBV12-3 or TRBV12-4 and TRBJ2-7; possibly TRBD1 for D (6 bases). The CDR3 consists of 12 residues. V shed 5 bases and J shed 2 bases, with 7 bases lying between them. The CDR3 loop is CASSRDTYEQYF. The CDR3 region has the DNA TGTGCCAGCAGTCGGGACACCTACGAGCAGTACTTC.

V and J are TRBV20-1 and TRBJ1-1; D unresolved. The CDR3 consists of 8 residues. Germline CDR1 is DFQATT and CDR2 is SNEGSKA (reference sequence). The CDR3 DNA sequence: TGCATGGCAGGAGAAGCTTTCTTT. This sequence encodes CMAGEAFF.

This chain links TRBV24-1 with TRBJ2-3; maybe TRBD1 (6 bases). Trimming stripped 7 bases from V and 1 base from J, with 11 bases between. Germline lookup yields CDR1 KGHDR and CDR2 SFDVKD. CDR3 length equals 14 residues. CDR3 DNA: TGTGCCACCAGATCGACAGGAGGCACAGATACGCAGTATTTT. Translating it yields CATRSTGGTDTQYF.

The chain is built from TRBV6-5 and TRBJ1-1; 8 bases are shared with TRBD1. Germline V CDR1 and CDR2: MNHEY, SVGAGI. This CDR3 region has 14 residues. V trimming: 4 bases; J trimming: 6 bases; junction bases outside the gene matches: 7. In DNA, the CDR3 is TGTGCCAGCAGTTTACAGGGGGTGGGTTCTGAAGCTTTCTTT. Translation gives CASSLQGVGSEAFF.

The V gene is TRBV7-2, the J gene TRBJ1-1, with TRBD1 matching over 10 bases. Germline CDR1 reads SGHTA; CDR2 reads FQGNSA. The length of the CDR3 is 14 residues. V shed 3 bases, J shed 11 bases, and the junction held 9 bases outside the gene matches. Here the CDR3 DNA reads TGTGCCAGCAGCTTCGGCGGGACAGGGGTTAAGGCTTTCTTT. It is translated as CASSFGGTGVKAFF.

In regard to this clone: An end of the junction differs from the germline gene, which may be a read error. The genes are TRBV27 and TRBJ2-1; D remains ambiguous. This CDR3 is 13 amino acids long. The germline V gene encodes CDR1 MNHEY and CDR2 SMNVEV (reference sequence). The CDR3 region has the DNA TGTGCCAGCAGTTTATTAACAGACAAGGAGCAGTTCTTC. This encodes CASSLLTDKEQFF.

The rearrangement uses TRBV6-1 and TRBJ1-6; D unclear. Germline CDR1 is MNHNS and CDR2 is SASEGT. CDR3 size: 16 residues. The V and J ends lost 4 bases and 5 bases respectively, with 15 bases between them. CDR3 in amino acids: CASSGHLTLDNSPLHF. The CDR3 nucleotides read TGTGCCAGCAGTGGGCACCTGACTCTCGATAATTCACCCCTCCACTTT.

In this sample, this clone turned up a few times. The chain employs TRBV19 and TRBJ2-7; D possibly corresponds to TRBD1 (6 bases). CDR3 length equals 14 residues. Between the trimmed V and J ends, which lost 4 bases and 3 bases, there was a span of 13 bases. Germline values: CDR1 LNHDA, CDR2 SQIVND (reference sequence). CDR3: CASSTQDSVYEQYF. The CDR3 DNA sequence: TGTGCCAGTAGTACCCAGGACAGTGTCTACGAGCAGTACTTC.

The chain is built from TRBV4-1 and TRBJ2-3; TRBD2 agrees at 7 bases. CDR1 is MGHRA, CDR2 YSYEKL, per germline. With 3 bases clipped from V and 5 bases from J, the junction kept 8 bases outside the gene matches. The length of the CDR3 is 15 residues. The CDR3 region has the DNA TGCGCCAGCAGCCATGAGGCTAGCGGCCTAGATACGCAGTATTTT. Protein product: CASSHEASGLDTQYF.

The rearrangement joins TRBV6-6 to TRBJ1-5; D may be TRBD1 (5 bases). Trimming cost V 6 bases and J 3 bases, with 21 bases left between them. Germline CDR1 reads MNHNY; CDR2 reads SVGAGI (reference sequence). The CDR3 contains 17 residues. CDR3 residues: CASSRGGALSFNQPQHF. The CDR3, as DNA: TGTGCCAGCAGCCGAGGCGGGGCACTATCCTTCAATCAGCCCCAGCATTTT.

J is TRBJ2-1 and V is TRBV2; 8 bases agree with TRBD2. Trimming took 3 bases from V and 8 from J; bases not matched to a gene: 9. The CDR3 has 15 residues. From germline, CDR1 is SNHLY and CDR2 FYNNEI. CDR3 residues: CASSERTSIGHEQFF. CDR3 DNA: TGTGCCAGCAGTGAGAGGACTAGCATTGGCCATGAGCAGTTCTTC.